This is a list of T cell receptor beta chains from one sample in a study of T-cell reconstitution after alpha-beta-depleted transplantation in children. TCRdb fed the PCR reads into MiXCR, producing one record per CDR3 protein. Here the sample spans 250,000 or so distinct CDR3 sequences, around 7.5% being singletons. Source: PBMCs, mostly from graft donor cells, taken 180 days after TCRalphabeta/CD19-depleted stem cell transplant. These receptors originate from a male patient aged 5 to 17 who had a stem cell transplant for acute lymphoblastic leukemia, so the T cells may come from the graft donor. CDR3s include the opening cysteine and the closing phenylalanine or tryptophan. The D gene is left open where the match is weak. A clone size is listed for some rows: how often the clone was seen (once, few, many), or a class if it is expanded.

d_call,v_call,j_call,clone_size,cdr3_nt,cdr3_aa
-,TRBV5-1,TRBJ1-1,many,TGCGCCAGCAGCTTCAACAGGTACACTGAAGCTTTCTTT,CASSFNRYTEAFF
TRBD2,TRBV20-1,TRBJ2-3,many,TGCAGTGCTAGGCTATGGGTGGCTAGCGGGAGTGGTAAAGCAGATACGCAGTATTTT,CSARLWVASGSGKADTQYF
-,TRBV5-1,TRBJ2-7,many,TGCGCCAGCAGCTCCCCTGGTGGCGAGCAGTACTTC,CASSSPGGEQYF
TRBD1,TRBV5-1,TRBJ2-6,many,TGCGCCAGCAGCTTCTACCGGGACAGCAGCCCTTGGGCCAACGTCCTGACTTTC,CASSFYRDSSPWANVLTF
-,TRBV14,TRBJ1-4,many,TGTGCCAGCAGCCGAGGGGAGAAAAAACTGTTTTTT,CASSRGEKKLFF
-,TRBV27,TRBJ2-3,many,TGTGCCAGCAGTTTCCTCCCGGGCGGTGGAGATACGCAGTATTTT,CASSFLPGGGDTQYF
-,TRBV12-5,TRBJ1-1,-,TGTGCTAGTGGTTTGAAAATTCAGGGGGCTTTCTTT,CASGLKIQGAFF
-,TRBV11-2,TRBJ2-1,-,TGTGCCAGCAGCTTAGTGGTGGGTAAACCCTCCTACAATGAGCAGTTCTTC,CASSLVVGKPSYNEQFF
TRBD2,TRBV18,TRBJ2-3,few,TGTGCCAGCTCACCACCGCGGGGGAGGGCCTCAGATACGCAGTATTTT,CASSPPRGRASDTQYF
-,TRBV4-2,TRBJ2-2,many,TGTGCCAGCAGCCCTCCTGTCCTGACCGGGGAGCTGTTTTTT,CASSPPVLTGELFF
-,TRBV24-1,TRBJ2-7,many,TGTGCCACCAGTGACCCCAGGACAGCAACCTACGAGCAGTACTTC,CATSDPRTATYEQYF
-,TRBV29-1,TRBJ1-1,many,TGCAGCGTGGTAACAGGGAGGGACACTGAAGCTTTCTTT,CSVVTGRDTEAFF
-,TRBV7-2,TRBJ1-2,many,TGTGCCAGCAGCCCTTGGGCCGAAGCTAACTATGGCTACACCTTC,CASSPWAEANYGYTF
TRBD2,TRBV28,TRBJ2-5,many,TGTGCCAGCAGTTTCAAGCTTCTAGCGGGAGGGAGGGAGACCCAGTACTTC,CASSFKLLAGGRETQYF
TRBD1,TRBV14,TRBJ1-4,many,TGTGCCAGCAGCCAGTCCCAGGGGGCCTTAAATGAAAAACTGTTTTTT,CASSQSQGALNEKLFF